Described below is a single T cell receptor (beta chain) sequence and its context. Under the authors' procedure: Reference gene primers were amplified, and this amplification served to estimate nucleated cell counts. The protocol was immunoSEQ multiplex PCR, while the TCRdb copy is restricted to in-frame clones and leaves out a portion. V and J calls and clone size are copied from that table; D and trimming were computed from the DNA. The sample lists under 45,000 clones, over 70% occurring once. In germline, CDR1 is SGHVS, CDR2 FQNEAQ. V lost 5 bases and J lost 2; bases outside the gene matches: 11. The CDR3 length is 16 residues. The data were taken from a study of blood T cell repertoires in COVID-19. Across the whole study: Nucleic acid was either cDNA or gDNA, and it came from T cells, B-cell-depleted T cells, or PBMCs.

The specimen sequenced was peripheral blood. V gene TRBV7-8 combines with J gene TRBJ1-2; 7 nucleotides match TRBD1. This receptor was identified in a man older than 75 with acute or convalescent COVID-19. CDR3 nucleotides: TGTGCCAGCAGCGGTACCTGGGACAGCCCAAACTATGGCTACACCTTC. Amino acids: CASSGTWDSPNYGYTF.